This TCR beta chain derives from a study of T cell repertoires in cytomegalovirus infection. A single record per CDR3 protein comes from TCRdb applying MiXCR to the reads. This sample has about 140,000 distinct CDR3 sequences, with under 8.5% found just once. CDR3 length: 16 amino acids. CDR1 is SGHRS and CDR2 is YFSETQ in the germline V gene. V was cut by 1 base and J by 4 bases, with 16 bases left in between. The sequencing input was PBMCs. The sequence derives from a human donor in good health (CMV status not recorded). Some clones in this sample may be carry-over from other donors' samples. The chain uses TRBV5-1 and TRBJ2-3; D may correspond to TRBD1 or TRBD2 (5 bases each). The CDR3 nucleotides are TGCGCCAGCAGCTTGATTGGGTCCGGGGCCCCAGATACGCAGTATTTT. It encodes CASSLIGSGAPDTQYF.